Below, 26 T cell receptor beta chains from the same sample are listed, as sequenced in a study of T cell repertoires in cytomegalovirus infection. Using its own MiXCR run on the reads, TCRdb lists one record per CDR3 protein. The sample records more than 350,000 distinct CDR3 sequences, roughly 30% being singletons. What was sequenced was PBMCs. The receptors originated from a human donor in good health (CMV status not recorded). Some clones in this sample may be carry-over from other donors' samples.

About this clonotype: A much larger clone is a single base away; this may be a read error. The J gene is TRBJ2-2, the V gene TRBV7-4; D remains ambiguous. CDR3 length: 13 residues. Germline lookup yields CDR1 SGHVT and CDR2 SQSDAQ. The CDR3 DNA reads TGTGCCAGCAGGGATCAGAACACCAGGGAGCTGTTTTTT. This gives the protein CASRDQNTRELFF.

This clonotype was counted at least ten times. The rearrangement joins TRBV12-3 or TRBV12-4 to TRBJ1-5; 9 bases agree with TRBD1. Losses at the gene ends were 6 bases for V and 2 bases for J; bases not matched to a gene: 11. CDR3 length equals 17 residues. The CDR3 coding sequence is TGTGCCAGCAGCTCCGCTACAGGGGGCAGGGGCAATCAGCCCCAGCATTTT. Its protein product is CASSSATGGRGNQPQHF.

CDR3 region: CASSPLQGRLEDTQYF. The DNA of the CDR3 is TGCGCCAGCAGCCCTCTACAGGGGAGGTTAGAAGATACGCAGTATTTT. The rearrangement links TRBV4-3 to TRBJ2-3, with a tentative D call TRBD1 (7 bases). The CDR3 sequence is 16 residues long. The V gene lost 4 bases and the J gene lost 5 bases, with 19 bases spanning the gap. CDR1 is LGHNA, CDR2 YSLEER, per germline.

In regard to this clonotype: The junction and the germline gene differ at one end; a read error may be behind it. The chain uses TRBV5-5 and TRBJ1-1; D gene ambiguous. The CDR3 runs 13 residues. The germline CDR1 and CDR2 sequences are SGHKS and YYEKEE (reference sequence). CDR3: CDSSSAPNTEAFF. CDR3 bases: TGTGACAGCAGCTCCGCCCCGAACACTGAAGCTTTCTTT.

This clonotype was seen many times. V is TRBV12-3 or TRBV12-4 and J is TRBJ2-7; D is unresolved. The V and J ends lost 3 bases and 0 bases respectively, with 3 bases between them. This CDR3 is built from 12 residues. The CDR3, as DNA: TGTGCCAGCAGTTTCGTCTCCTACGAGCAGTACTTC. Residues: CASSFVSYEQYF.

The chain recombines TRBV6-1 with TRBJ2-7; D is possibly TRBD2 (5 bases). The CDR3 totals 14 residues. In germline, CDR1 is MNHNS, CDR2 SASEGT. With 7 bases removed from V and 3 bases from J, the gap between germline ends came to 16 bases. The CDR3, as DNA: TGTGCCAGCACCGAACGGGTTGGAGGCTACGAGCAGTACTTC. Protein product: CASTERVGGYEQYF.

Turning to this clonotype: A read error may account for a junction end that differs from germline. This sequence joins TRBV6-2 or TRBV6-3 and TRBJ2-1; 7 bases are a match to TRBD2. The CDR3 has 15 residues. From germline, CDR1 is MNHEY and CDR2 SVGEGT. The CDR3 DNA reads as TGTTCCAGCAGCGGGGCGGCGGGGGCCTACAATGAGCAGTTCTTC. Translating gives CSSSGAAGAYNEQFF.

This clonotype was counted between two and nine times. The CDR3 reads CATPTISYSNQPQHF. CDR3 nucleotide sequence: TGTGCCACTCCGACAATTAGTTATAGCAATCAGCCCCAGCATTTT. The chain carries TRBV10-3 and TRBJ1-5, with D uncertain. V lost 10 bases and J 0 bases, leaving 16 bases between the germline ends. The germline V gene has CDR1 ENHRY and CDR2 SYGVKD. The CDR3 length is 15 residues.

This clonotype has more than one count but fewer than ten. The chain is built from TRBV20-1 and TRBJ2-1; unclear D gene. V lost 5 bases and J 10 bases, leaving 24 bases between the germline ends. The length of the CDR3 is 15 residues. Per the germline V gene, CDR1 is DFQATT and CDR2 is SNEGSKA (reference sequence). CDR3 coding DNA: TGCAGTGCTCATTTGACCAAGACAATGAGCTTGGAGCAGTTCTTC. It translates to CSAHLTKTMSLEQFF.

The chain couples TRBV6-1 to TRBJ1-1; possible D gene TRBD1, 5 bases. Germline assignment: CDR1 MNHNS and CDR2 SASEGT. Deletions cut 8 bases from V and 0 bases from J, with 19 bases between. The CDR3 loop spans 16 amino acids. CDR3 sequence reads: CASHTAGGGLNTEAFF. In DNA form, the CDR3 reads TGTGCCAGCCATACCGCGGGGGGAGGACTGAACACTGAAGCTTTCTTT.

The V call is TRBV12-3 or TRBV12-4, the J call TRBJ2-1; no clear D gene. V lost 3 bases, J lost 8 bases, and 17 bases lay in between. The CDR3 has 15 residues. The CDR3 loop reads CASSLSEGGIHEQFF. The CDR3 DNA sequence: TGTGCCAGCAGTTTGTCTGAAGGTGGGATCCATGAGCAGTTCTTC.

The chain combines TRBV6-8 with TRBJ1-1; D unresolved. The CDR3 extends over 11 amino acids. Between the trimmed V and J ends, which lost 7 bases and 3 bases, there was a span of 6 bases. The V gene's germline CDR1 is MNHGY and CDR2 SAAAGT. CDR3 loop: CASTSHTEAFF. DNA for the CDR3: TGTGCCAGCACCTCGCACACTGAAGCTTTCTTT.

This clonotype came up a few times. This chain links TRBV18 with TRBJ1-1; TRBD1 matches 7 bases. V was clipped by 3 bases and J by 1 base; unmatched bases: 5. CDR1 KGHSH and CDR2 LQKENI come from the germline V gene. There are 15 residues in the CDR3. Written as DNA, the CDR3 is TGTGCCAGCTCACCCCAGGGGGAGAGGAACACTGAAGCTTTCTTT. Protein product: CASSPQGERNTEAFF.

This clonotype was observed many times. V is TRBV18 and J is TRBJ1-3; 9 bases map to TRBD1. V trimming: 4 bases; J trimming: 0 bases; junction bases outside the gene matches: 7. The CDR3 totals 17 residues. Germline V gives CDR1 KGHSH, CDR2 LQKENI. DNA for the CDR3: TGTGCCAGCTCACAACAGGGGGCTACCTCCTCTGGAAACACCATATATTTT. Translated: CASSQQGATSSGNTIYF. The variable domain in full, with the rest retrieved from reference TRBV18 and TRBJ1-3, is NAGVMQNPRHLVRRRGQEARLRCSPMKGHSHVYWYRQLPEEGLKFMVYLQKENIIDESGMPKERFSAEFPKEGPSILRIQQVVRGDSAAYFCASSQQGATSSGNTIYFGEGSWLTVV.

This chain links TRBV2 with TRBJ1-3; D not certain. The CDR3 loop spans 14 amino acids. With 3 bases removed from V and 2 bases from J, the gap between germline ends came to 8 bases. Germline CDR1 reads SNHLY; CDR2 reads FYNNEI. The CDR3 coding sequence is TGTGCCAGCAGTGATTGGGTTGCTGGAAACACCATATATTTT. Its translation: CASSDWVAGNTIYF.

The V gene is TRBV12-3 or TRBV12-4, the J gene TRBJ1-5; 10 bases map to TRBD1. The V segment lost 4 bases and the J segment 6 bases; nucleotides outside the gene matches: 6. This CDR3 has 15 amino acids. CDR3 region: CASSSGQGRAQPQHF. The CDR3, as DNA: TGTGCCAGCAGTTCGGGACAGGGGAGGGCTCAGCCCCAGCATTTT.

This clonotype was seen repeatedly, ten times or more. This chain connects TRBV18 to TRBJ2-7, with 8 nucleotides matching TRBD2. The CDR3 extends over 14 amino acids. J was trimmed by 2 bases and V by 6 bases; bases with no gene match: 6. The germline V gene has CDR1 KGHSH and CDR2 LQKENI. This CDR3 is CASSPGGGPYEQYF. CDR3 sequence (DNA): TGTGCCAGCTCCCCCGGCGGGGGGCCCTACGAGCAGTACTTC.

The chain carries TRBV7-9 and TRBJ1-1; D gene ambiguous. The CDR3 spans 16 residues. V shed 2 bases and J shed 3 bases, with 16 bases lying between them. Germline lookup yields CDR1 SEHNR and CDR2 FQNEAQ (reference sequence). The CDR3 reads CASSLMFRSGYTEAFF. CDR3 nucleotides: TGTGCCAGCAGCTTAATGTTTCGTTCGGGTTACACTGAAGCTTTCTTT.

The chain carries TRBV25-1 and TRBJ2-7; 8 nucleotides match TRBD1. From germline, CDR1 is MGHDK and CDR2 SYGVNS. V lost 3 bases and J lost 3; bases outside the gene matches: 7. This CDR3 region has 15 residues. The CDR3 protein is CASSDFGQGGYEQYF. The CDR3 region has the DNA TGTGCCAGCAGTGACTTTGGACAGGGCGGCTACGAGCAGTACTTC.

This clonotype has at least ten counts. J is TRBJ1-1 and V is TRBV7-6; 8 nucleotides agree with TRBD1. CDR1 SGHVS and CDR2 FNYEAQ come from the germline V gene. Germline trimming cut 1 base from V and 1 base from J; bases unmatched to any gene: 5. This CDR3 has 16 amino acids. The CDR3 sequence: CASSLGPGGQNTEAFF. The DNA for the CDR3 is TGTGCCAGCAGCTTAGGGCCAGGGGGCCAGAACACTGAAGCTTTCTTT.

The chain links TRBV5-6 to TRBJ1-6, with 8 bases fitting TRBD1. Trimming took 3 bases from V and 5 from J; bases not matched to a gene: 13. Germline V gene sequence: CDR1 SGHDT, CDR2 YYEEEE. The CDR3 is made up of 18 amino acids. CDR3 loop: CASSSVMPPGQDNSPLHF. CDR3 bases: TGTGCCAGCAGCTCGGTAATGCCTCCGGGACAGGATAATTCACCCCTCCACTTT. The full variable domain, in which reference TRBV5-6 and TRBJ1-6 provide the parts outside the CDR3, is DAGVTQSPTHLIKTRGQQVTLRCSPKSGHDTVSWYQQALGQGPQFIFQYYEEEERQRGNFPDRFSGHQFPNYSSELNVNALLLGDSALYLCASSSVMPPGQDNSPLHFGNGTRLTVT.

The chain carries TRBV7-9 and TRBJ2-7; TRBD1 matches 7 bases. CDR3 length: 16 amino acids. Germline V gene sequence: CDR1 SEHNR, CDR2 FQNEAQ (reference sequence). The V and J ends lost 5 bases and 1 base, in that order; junction bases with no gene match: 11. Here the CDR3 DNA reads TGTGCCAGCAGCCCCCCGGGACAGAAAGATTCCTACGAGCAGTACTTC. Translating it yields CASSPPGQKDSYEQYF. The whole variable domain, remainder taken from reference TRBV7-9 and TRBJ2-7, is DTGVSQNPRHKITKRGQNVTFRCDPISEHNRLYWYRQTLGQGPEFLTYFQNEAQLEKSRLLSDRFSAERPKGSFSTLEIQRTEQGDSAMYLCASSPPGQKDSYEQYFGPGTRLTVT.

J is TRBJ2-5 and V is TRBV5-4; 7 bases are shared with TRBD2. The CDR3 loop spans 15 amino acids. Per germline, CDR1 SGHNT and CDR2 YYREEE (reference sequence). The V gene end was trimmed by 4 bases and the J gene end by 3 bases; junction bases not matched to a gene: 9. The CDR3 DNA sequence: TGTGCCAGCAGCCTATGGGGGGAGGGAGAAGAGACCCAGTACTTC. Translated, it gives CASSLWGEGEETQYF. The complete variable domain, with remaining parts taken from reference TRBV5-4 and TRBJ2-5, reads ETGVTQSPTHLIKTRGQQVTLRCSSQSGHNTVSWYQQALGQGPQFIFQYYREEENGRGNFPPRFSGLQFPNYSSELNVNALELDDSALYLCASSLWGEGEETQYFGPGTRLLVL.

The rearrangement links TRBV20-1 to TRBJ2-5; no firm D call. The CDR3 sequence is 13 residues long. Germline CDR1 is DFQATT and CDR2 is SNEGSKA (reference sequence). The ends were cut back, 2 bases at V and 5 bases at J, with 12 bases in the middle. The CDR3 sequence is CSARHPGRETQYF. The CDR3 region has the DNA TGCAGTGCTAGACATCCCGGGCGGGAGACCCAGTACTTC.

This clonotype was counted many times. CDR3 sequence: CASSPPAGNQPQHF. The CDR3, as DNA: TGTGCCAGCAGTCCCCCGGCGGGAAATCAGCCCCAGCATTTT. The chain couples TRBV28 to TRBJ1-5; D is undetermined. Trimming cost V 5 bases and J 4 bases, with 12 bases left between them. Germline V lookup: CDR1 MDHEN, CDR2 SYDVKM. This CDR3 comprises 14 residues.

V gene TRBV6-6 combines with J gene TRBJ1-5; possibly TRBD1 for D (6 bases). This CDR3 is 17 amino acids long. The germline V gene encodes CDR1 MNHNY and CDR2 SVGAGI (reference sequence). V lost 0 bases to trimming and J lost 0 bases, with 12 bases between them. The chain's CDR3 is CASSYSPTGYSNQPQHF. In DNA form, the CDR3 reads TGTGCCAGCAGTTACTCCCCGACAGGTTATAGCAATCAGCCCCAGCATTTT.